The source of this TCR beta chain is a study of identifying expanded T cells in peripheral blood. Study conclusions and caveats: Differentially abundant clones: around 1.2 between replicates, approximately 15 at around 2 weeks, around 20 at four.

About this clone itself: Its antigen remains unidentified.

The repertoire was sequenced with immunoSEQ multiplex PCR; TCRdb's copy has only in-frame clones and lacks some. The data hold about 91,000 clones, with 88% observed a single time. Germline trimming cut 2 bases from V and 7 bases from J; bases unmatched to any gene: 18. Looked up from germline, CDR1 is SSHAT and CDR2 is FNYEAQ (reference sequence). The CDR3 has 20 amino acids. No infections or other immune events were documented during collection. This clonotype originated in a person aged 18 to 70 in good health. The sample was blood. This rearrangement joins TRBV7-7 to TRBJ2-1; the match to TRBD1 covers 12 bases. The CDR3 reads CASSLKSLSPWGQGANEQFF. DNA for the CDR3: TGTGCCAGCAGCTTAAAATCTTTGAGTCCTTGGGGACAGGGGGCGAATGAGCAGTTCTTC.